This note documents a single T cell receptor (beta chain) sequence. The data belong to a study of T cell responses to AZD1222 COVID-19 vaccine. Sequenced by immunoSEQ multiplex PCR; TCRdb stores in-frame clones only, minus some. The table includes approximately 70,000 clones, 80% to 90% detected once. The sequence was obtained from an adult in good health. The sample here was peripheral blood, taken on day 0 of AZD1222 vaccination.

CDR3 sequence (DNA): TGCGCCAGCAGTGAAATGGGACAGGGGGCTGGTGAGCAGTTCTTC. Translated: CASSEMGQGAGEQFF. The chain uses TRBV10-1 and TRBJ2-1; TRBD1 matches 12 bases. This CDR3 contains 15 residues. V shed 3 bases and J 9 bases; nucleotides not matched to a gene: 6. Germline V gene sequence: CDR1 WNHNN, CDR2 SYGVQD (reference sequence).